These 7 T cell receptor beta chains were sequenced from one sample in a study of blood T cell repertoires in COVID-19. The method was immunoSEQ multiplex PCR; TCRdb's version includes in-frame clones alone and lacks a portion of them. The table records more than 45,000 clones, 85% to 90% of them present only once. The specimen sequenced was peripheral blood. The receptors come from a man in his 70s with acute or convalescent COVID-19.

The genes are TRBV4-1 and TRBJ2-3, with 11 bases matching TRBD2. Germline V CDR1 and CDR2: MGHRA, YSYEKL. The CDR3 covers 19 residues. V lost 1 base, J lost 2 bases, and 11 bases stayed unmatched. This CDR3 is CASSQVTGTSGFSTDTQYF. CDR3 DNA: TGCGCCAGCAGCCAAGTCACCGGGACTAGCGGATTCTCCACAGATACGCAGTATTTT.

The rearrangement joins TRBV4-3 to TRBJ1-1; D is unclear. The CDR3 loop spans 15 amino acids. Trimming took off 4 bases at V and 3 bases at J, with 15 bases between the two ends. CDR1 is LGHNA and CDR2 is YSLEER in the germline V gene. For the CDR3, the DNA is TGCGCCAGCAGCCTCGAGAACCAACCTCACACTGAAGCTTTCTTT. Amino acid sequence: CASSLENQPHTEAFF.

This clone was observed once. This sequence joins TRBV4-3 and TRBJ2-2; D gene ambiguous. The CDR3 has 13 residues. From germline, CDR1 is LGHNA and CDR2 YSLEER. The V end lost 7 bases, the J end lost 7 bases, and 13 bases lay between the germline ends. The CDR3 DNA reads as TGCGCCAGCACGTTACTCGCCGGCGGGGAGCTGTTTTTT. Amino acid sequence: CASTLLAGGELFF.

The V gene is TRBV9, the J gene TRBJ2-2, with 10 bases aligning to TRBD2. V lost 0 bases to trimming and J lost 6 bases; unmatched junction nucleotides: 14. CDR1 is SGDLS, CDR2 YYNGEE, per germline. CDR3 length: 19 amino acids. The DNA for the CDR3 is TGTGCCAGCAGCGTAGAGACGCCCAGCGGGGGGGCGGTTGCCGGGGAGCTGTTTTTT. The encoded protein is CASSVETPSGGAVAGELFF.

The chain recombines TRBV11-3 with TRBJ2-1; TRBD1 agrees at 7 bases. Germline values: CDR1 SGHNT, CDR2 YENEEA. J lost 0 bases, V lost 5 bases, and 4 bases had no gene match. CDR3 length equals 15 residues. The CDR3 spells CASSLRTGSYNEQFF. In DNA form, the CDR3 reads TGTGCCAGCAGCCTTCGGACAGGCTCCTACAATGAGCAGTTCTTC. The full variable domain, with the rest looked up from reference TRBV11-3 and TRBJ2-1, is EAGVVQSPRYKIIEKKQPVAFWCNPISGHNTLYWYLQNLGQGPELLIRYENEEAVDDSQLPKDRFSAERLKGVDSTLKIQPAELGDSAVYLCASSLRTGSYNEQFFGPGTRLTVL.

This chain links TRBV21-1 with TRBJ1-6; the table's D call, TRBD1, has no DNA check behind it. TRBV21-1 corresponds to a pseudogene. The CDR3 is 17 amino acids. CDR3 sequence: CASSKEDTGTKNSPLHF. The CDR3 DNA reads as TGTGCCAGCAGCAAAGAGGACACAGGGACAAAAAATTCACCCCTCCACTTT.

This chain links TRBV7-9 with TRBJ1-6, with D possibly TRBD1 on 5 matching bases. Trimming removed 0 bases at V and 10 bases at J, with 13 bases between. The CDR3 loop spans 15 amino acids. The germline CDR1 and CDR2 sequences are SEHNR and FQNEAQ (reference sequence). As DNA, the CDR3 is TGTGCCAGCAGCTTAGCGGGCAGGGCTAAATCACCCCTCCACTTT. It codes for CASSLAGRAKSPLHF.